This TCR beta chain was recovered during a study of blood T cell repertoires in COVID-19. Germline V lookup: CDR1 MDHEN, CDR2 SYDVKM. The V end was cut by 4 bases, the J end by 11 bases, with 14 bases between. This CDR3 is built from 12 residues. This clone was detected once. Profiling relied on immunoSEQ multiplex PCR, and the TCRdb table lists in-frame clones only, not all of them. The sample lists about 270,000 clones, about 91% seen once, with about 3% in the top ten. Specimen: PBMCs or T cells enriched from blood (not recorded which). This sequence originates from a man aged 40-49 years who had been exposed to COVID-19. The rearrangement joins TRBV28 to TRBJ1-1; D is unclear. In nucleotides, the CDR3 is TGTGCCAGCAGTTCGTTCTCATCGGAGGCTTTCTTT. This sequence encodes CASSSFSSEAFF. The whole variable domain, remainder taken from reference TRBV28 and TRBJ1-1, is DVKVTQSSRYLVKRTGEKVFLECVQDMDHENMFWYRQDPGLGLRLIYFSYDVKMKEKGDIPEGYSVSREKKERFSLILESASTNQTSMYLCASSSFSSEAFFGQGTRLTVV.